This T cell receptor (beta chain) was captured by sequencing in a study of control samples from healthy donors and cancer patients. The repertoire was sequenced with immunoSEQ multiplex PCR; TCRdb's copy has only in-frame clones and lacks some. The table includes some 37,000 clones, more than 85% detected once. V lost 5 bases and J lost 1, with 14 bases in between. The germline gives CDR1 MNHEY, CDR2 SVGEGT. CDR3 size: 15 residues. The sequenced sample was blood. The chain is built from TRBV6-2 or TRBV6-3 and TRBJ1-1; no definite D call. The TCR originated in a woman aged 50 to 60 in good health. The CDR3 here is CASSPPRGGNTEAFF. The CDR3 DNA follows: TGTGCCAGCAGTCCCCCGCGGGGTGGGAACACTGAAGCTTTCTTT.